This passage covers 2 T cell receptor beta chains from one sample sequenced in a study of T cell responses to AZD1222 COVID-19 vaccine. Produced via immunoSEQ multiplex PCR; TCRdb's table is partial and in-frame only. Of about 150,000 clones detected, under 95% appear once; the ten largest clones hold around 7.6%. The source was peripheral blood, collected 28 days after the second dose of the MenACWY control vaccine. Every receptor here comes from an adult who received the MenACWY meningococcal vaccine as a control.

This sequence joins TRBV11-3 and TRBJ2-2; D might be TRBD2 (5 bases). Deletions cut 1 base from V and 2 bases from J, with 11 bases between. The germline V gene encodes CDR1 SGHNT and CDR2 YENEEA. CDR3 length: 16 residues. DNA for the CDR3: TGTGCCAGCAGCTTAGGAGTAGCTAGCAACACCGGGGAGCTGTTTTTT. Translated, it gives CASSLGVASNTGELFF.

This rearrangement joins TRBV11-2 to TRBJ1-5; D remains unclear. There are 13 residues in the CDR3. V dropped 5 bases and J dropped 6 bases, with 11 bases sitting between them. CDR1 and CDR2 (germline): SGHAT, FQNNGV. CDR3 in amino acids: CASSQYGFQPQHF. For the CDR3, the DNA is TGTGCCAGCAGCCAATACGGGTTTCAGCCCCAGCATTTT.